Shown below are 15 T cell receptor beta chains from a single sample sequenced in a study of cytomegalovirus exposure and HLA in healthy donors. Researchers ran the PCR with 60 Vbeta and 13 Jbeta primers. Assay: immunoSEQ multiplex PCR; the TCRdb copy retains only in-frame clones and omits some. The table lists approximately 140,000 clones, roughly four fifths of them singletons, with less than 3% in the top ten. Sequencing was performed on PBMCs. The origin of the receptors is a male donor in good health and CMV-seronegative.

This chain's CDR3 is CAWSRTEYNEQFF. In DNA form, the CDR3 reads TGTGCCTGGAGCAGGACAGAGTACAATGAGCAGTTCTTC. V and J are TRBV30 and TRBJ2-1; a possible D gene is TRBD1 (6 bases). Germline CDR1 reads GTSNPN; CDR2 reads SVGIG (reference sequence). The CDR3 is 13 residues long. Trimming cost V 3 bases and J 4 bases, with 10 bases left between them.

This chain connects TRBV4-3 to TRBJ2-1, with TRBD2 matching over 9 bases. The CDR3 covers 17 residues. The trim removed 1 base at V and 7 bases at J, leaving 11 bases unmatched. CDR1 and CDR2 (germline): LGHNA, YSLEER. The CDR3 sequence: CASSQVSMREGGNEQFF. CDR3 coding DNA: TGCGCCAGCAGCCAAGTGTCAATGCGGGAGGGTGGTAATGAGCAGTTCTTC.

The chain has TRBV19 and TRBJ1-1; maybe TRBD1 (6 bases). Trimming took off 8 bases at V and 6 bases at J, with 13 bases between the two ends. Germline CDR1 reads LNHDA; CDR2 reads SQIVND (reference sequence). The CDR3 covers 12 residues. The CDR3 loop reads CASSGGGPEAFF. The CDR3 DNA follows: TGTGCCAGTTCGGGGGGGGGCCCTGAAGCTTTCTTT.

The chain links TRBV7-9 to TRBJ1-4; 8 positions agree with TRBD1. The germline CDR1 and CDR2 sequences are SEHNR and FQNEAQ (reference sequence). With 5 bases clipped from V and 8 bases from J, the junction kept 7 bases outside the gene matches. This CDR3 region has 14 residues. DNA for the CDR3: TGTGCCAGCAGCCAAGGACAGGGACGGGAAAAACTGTTTTTT. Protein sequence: CASSQGQGREKLFF.

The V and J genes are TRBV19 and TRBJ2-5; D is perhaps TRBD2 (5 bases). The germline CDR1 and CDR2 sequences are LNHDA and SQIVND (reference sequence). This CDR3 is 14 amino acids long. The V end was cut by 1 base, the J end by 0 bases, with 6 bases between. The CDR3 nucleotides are TGTGCCAGTAGTATAGGAGGGTACCAAGAGACCCAGTACTTC. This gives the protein CASSIGGYQETQYF.

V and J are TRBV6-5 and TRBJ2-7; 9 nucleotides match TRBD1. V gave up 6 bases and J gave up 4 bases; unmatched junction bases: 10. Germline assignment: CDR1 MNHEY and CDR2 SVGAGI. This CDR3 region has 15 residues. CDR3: CASRGIGQGIYEQYF. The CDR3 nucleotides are TGTGCCAGCAGGGGGATTGGACAGGGGATATACGAGCAGTACTTC.

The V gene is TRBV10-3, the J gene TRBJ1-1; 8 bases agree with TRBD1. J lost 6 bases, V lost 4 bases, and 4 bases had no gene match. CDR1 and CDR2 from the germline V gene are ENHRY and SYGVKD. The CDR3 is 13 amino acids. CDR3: CAISGTGRPEAFF. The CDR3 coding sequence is TGTGCCATCAGTGGGACAGGGAGGCCTGAAGCTTTCTTT.

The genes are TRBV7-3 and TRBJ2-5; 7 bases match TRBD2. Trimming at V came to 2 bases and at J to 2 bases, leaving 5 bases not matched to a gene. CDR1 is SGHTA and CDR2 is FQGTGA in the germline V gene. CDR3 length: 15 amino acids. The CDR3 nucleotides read TGTGCCAGCAGCTTAGGGCCCGGGAGGCAAGAGACCCAGTACTTC. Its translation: CASSLGPGRQETQYF.

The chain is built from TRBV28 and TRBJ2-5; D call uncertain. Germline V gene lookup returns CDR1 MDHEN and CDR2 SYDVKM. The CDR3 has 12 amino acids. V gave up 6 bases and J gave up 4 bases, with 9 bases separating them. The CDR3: CASRELGETQYF. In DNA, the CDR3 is TGTGCCAGCAGGGAGTTGGGAGAGACCCAGTACTTC.

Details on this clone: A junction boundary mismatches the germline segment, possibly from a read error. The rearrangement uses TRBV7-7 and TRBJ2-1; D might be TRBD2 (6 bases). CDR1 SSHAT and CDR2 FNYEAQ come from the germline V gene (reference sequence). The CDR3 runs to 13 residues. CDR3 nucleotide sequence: TGTGCTAGCAGCCCCACATACCGGGAGGAGCAGTTCTTC. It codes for CASSPTYREEQFF.

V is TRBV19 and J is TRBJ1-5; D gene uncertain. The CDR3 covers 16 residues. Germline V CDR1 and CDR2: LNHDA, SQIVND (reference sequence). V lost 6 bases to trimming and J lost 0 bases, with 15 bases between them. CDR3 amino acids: CASSPWVEVSNQPQHF. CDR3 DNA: TGTGCCAGTAGCCCCTGGGTTGAGGTTAGCAATCAGCCCCAGCATTTT.

The CDR3 region has the DNA TGCGCCAGCAGCCAAACCAGGGGGAGGACCTACGAGCAGTACTTC. Translated, it gives CASSQTRGRTYEQYF. The gene calls are TRBV4-1 and TRBJ2-7; possible D gene TRBD1, 7 bases. The CDR3 loop spans 15 amino acids. Germline V gives CDR1 MGHRA, CDR2 YSYEKL. V was pared by 2 bases and J by 2 bases, with 13 bases between.

The CDR3 sequence: CATGPRGGQETQYF. The DNA for the CDR3 is TGTGCCACCGGCCCTAGAGGTGGGCAAGAGACCCAGTACTTC. The V call is TRBV7-2, the J call TRBJ2-5; no clear D gene. Germline loops: CDR1 SGHTA, CDR2 FQGNSA. Trimming took 10 bases from V and 2 from J, leaving 17 bases between them. The CDR3 sequence is 14 residues long.

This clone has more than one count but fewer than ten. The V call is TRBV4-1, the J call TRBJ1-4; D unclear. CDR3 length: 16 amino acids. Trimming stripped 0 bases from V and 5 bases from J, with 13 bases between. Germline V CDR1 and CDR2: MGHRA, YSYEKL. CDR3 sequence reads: CASSQDQSWANEKLFF. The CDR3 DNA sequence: TGCGCCAGCAGCCAAGATCAGAGCTGGGCGAATGAAAAACTGTTTTTT.

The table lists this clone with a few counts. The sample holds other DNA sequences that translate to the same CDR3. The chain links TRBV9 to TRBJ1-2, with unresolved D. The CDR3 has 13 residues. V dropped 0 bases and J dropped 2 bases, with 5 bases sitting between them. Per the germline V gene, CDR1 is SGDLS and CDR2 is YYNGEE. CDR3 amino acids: CASSVDRNYGYTF. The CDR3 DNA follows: TGTGCCAGCAGCGTAGATCGGAACTATGGCTACACCTTC.